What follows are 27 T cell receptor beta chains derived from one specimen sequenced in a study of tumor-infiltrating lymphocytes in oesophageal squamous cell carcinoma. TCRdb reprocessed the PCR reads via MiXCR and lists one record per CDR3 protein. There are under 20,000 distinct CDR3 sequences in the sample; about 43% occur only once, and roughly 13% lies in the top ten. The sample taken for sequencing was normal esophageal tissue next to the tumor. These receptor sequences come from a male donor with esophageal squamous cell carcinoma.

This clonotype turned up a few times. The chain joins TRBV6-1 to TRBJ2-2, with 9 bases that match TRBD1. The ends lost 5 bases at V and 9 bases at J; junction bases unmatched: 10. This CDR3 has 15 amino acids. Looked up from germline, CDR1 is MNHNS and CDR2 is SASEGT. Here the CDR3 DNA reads TGTGCCAGCAGTTTCTGGACAGGGGTGGATAGGGAGCTGTTTTTT. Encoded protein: CASSFWTGVDRELFF.

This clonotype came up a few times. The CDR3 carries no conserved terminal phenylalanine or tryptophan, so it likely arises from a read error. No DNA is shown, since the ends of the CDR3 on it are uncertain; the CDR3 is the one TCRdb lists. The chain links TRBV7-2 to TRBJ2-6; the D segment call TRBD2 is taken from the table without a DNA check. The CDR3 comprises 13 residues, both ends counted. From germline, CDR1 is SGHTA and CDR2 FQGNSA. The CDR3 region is CASSVGWTSGTRS.

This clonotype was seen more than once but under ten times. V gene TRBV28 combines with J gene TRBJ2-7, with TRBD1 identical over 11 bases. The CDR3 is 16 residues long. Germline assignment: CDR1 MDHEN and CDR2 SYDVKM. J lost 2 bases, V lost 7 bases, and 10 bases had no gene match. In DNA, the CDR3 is TGTGCCAGCACCGTACCCTCGGGACAGGGGGCCTACGAGCAGTACTTC. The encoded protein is CASTVPSGQGAYEQYF.

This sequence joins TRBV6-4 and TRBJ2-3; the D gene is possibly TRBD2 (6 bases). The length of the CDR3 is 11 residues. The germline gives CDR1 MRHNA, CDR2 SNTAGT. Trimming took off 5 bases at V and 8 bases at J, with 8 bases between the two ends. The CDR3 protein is CASSQGGTQYF. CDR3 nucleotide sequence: TGTGCCAGCAGTCAGGGAGGTACGCAGTATTTT.

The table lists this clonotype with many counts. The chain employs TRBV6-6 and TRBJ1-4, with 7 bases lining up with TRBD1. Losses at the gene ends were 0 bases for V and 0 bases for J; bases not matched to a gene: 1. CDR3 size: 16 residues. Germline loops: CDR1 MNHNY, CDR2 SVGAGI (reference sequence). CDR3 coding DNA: TGTGCCAGCAGTTACTCCGGACAGGCAACTAATGAAAAACTGTTTTTT. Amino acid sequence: CASSYSGQATNEKLFF.

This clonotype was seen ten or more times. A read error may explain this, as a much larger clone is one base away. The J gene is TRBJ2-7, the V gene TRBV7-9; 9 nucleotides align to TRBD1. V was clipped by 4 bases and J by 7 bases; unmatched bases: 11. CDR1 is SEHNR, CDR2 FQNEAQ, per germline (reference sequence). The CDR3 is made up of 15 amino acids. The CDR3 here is CASSSGTGIYNEQYF. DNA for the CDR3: TGTGCCAGCAGCTCTGGGACAGGGATCTACAATGAGCAGTACTTC.

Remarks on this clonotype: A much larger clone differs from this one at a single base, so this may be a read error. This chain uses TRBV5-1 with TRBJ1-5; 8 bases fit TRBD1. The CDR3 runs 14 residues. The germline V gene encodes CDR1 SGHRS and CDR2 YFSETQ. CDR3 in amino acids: CPSSKDRESQPQHF. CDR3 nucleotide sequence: TGCCCCAGCAGCAAGGACAGGGAGTCTCAGCCCCAGCATTTT. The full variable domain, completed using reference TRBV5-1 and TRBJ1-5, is KAGVTQTPRYLIKTRGQQVTLSCSPISGHRSVSWYQQTPGQGLQFLFEYFSETQRNKGNFPGRFSGRQFSNSRSEMNVSTLELGDSALYLCPSSKDRESQPQHFGDGTRLSIL.

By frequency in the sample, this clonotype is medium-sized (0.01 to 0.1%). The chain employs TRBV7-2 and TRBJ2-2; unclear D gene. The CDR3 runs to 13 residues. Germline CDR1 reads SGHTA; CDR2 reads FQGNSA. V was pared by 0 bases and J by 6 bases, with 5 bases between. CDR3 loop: CASSLAIAGELFF. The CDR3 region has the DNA TGTGCCAGCAGCTTAGCGATCGCCGGGGAGCTGTTTTTT. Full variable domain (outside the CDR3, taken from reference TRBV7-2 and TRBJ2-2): GAGVSQSPSNKVTEKGKDVELRCDPISGHTALYWYRQSLGQGLEFLIYFQGNSAPDKSGLPSDRFSAERTGGSVSTLTIQRTQQEDSAVYLCASSLAIAGELFFGEGSRLTVL.

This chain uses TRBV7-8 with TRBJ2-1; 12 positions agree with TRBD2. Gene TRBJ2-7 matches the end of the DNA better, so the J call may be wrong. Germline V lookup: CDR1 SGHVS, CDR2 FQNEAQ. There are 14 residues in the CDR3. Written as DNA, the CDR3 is TGTGCCAGCAGCCCAGGGACTAGCGGGTACGAGCAGTACTTC. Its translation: CASSPGTSGYEQYF.

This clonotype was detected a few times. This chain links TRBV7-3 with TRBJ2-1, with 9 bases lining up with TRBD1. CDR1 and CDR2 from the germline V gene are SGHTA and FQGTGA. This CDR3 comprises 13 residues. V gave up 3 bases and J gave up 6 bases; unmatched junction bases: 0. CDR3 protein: CASSLDRGNEQFF. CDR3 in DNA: TGTGCCAGCAGCTTGGACAGGGGCAATGAGCAGTTCTTC.

CDR3 protein: CASSLGRQGTGNTIYF. The CDR3 coding sequence is TGTGCCAGCAGCTTAGGCCGACAGGGTACAGGAAACACCATATATTTT. The rearrangement links TRBV7-2 to TRBJ1-1, with 7 positions matching TRBD1. The DNA end is more similar to TRBJ1-3, so the J call may be wrong. This CDR3 has 16 residues. Germline-derived CDR1 and CDR2 are SGHTA and FQGNSA.

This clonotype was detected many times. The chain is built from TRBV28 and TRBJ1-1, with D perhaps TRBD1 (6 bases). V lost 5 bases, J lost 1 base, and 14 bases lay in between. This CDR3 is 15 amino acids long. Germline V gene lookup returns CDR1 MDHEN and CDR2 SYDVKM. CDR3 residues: CASSPAGTRNTEAFF. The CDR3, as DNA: TGTGCCAGCAGTCCCGCCGGGACACGGAACACTGAAGCTTTCTTT.

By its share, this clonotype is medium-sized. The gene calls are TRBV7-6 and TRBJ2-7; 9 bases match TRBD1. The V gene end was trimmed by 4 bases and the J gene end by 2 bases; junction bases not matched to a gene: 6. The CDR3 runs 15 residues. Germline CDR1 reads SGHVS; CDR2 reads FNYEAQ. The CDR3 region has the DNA TGTGCCAGCAGCTACAGGGGACAGGGTACCTACGAGCAGTACTTC. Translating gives CASSYRGQGTYEQYF. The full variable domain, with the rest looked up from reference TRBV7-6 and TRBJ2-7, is GAGVSQSPRYKVTKRGQDVALRCDPISGHVSLYWYRQALGQGPEFLTYFNYEAQQDKSGLPNDRFSAERPEGSISTLTIQRTEQRDSAMYRCASSYRGQGTYEQYFGPGTRLTVT.

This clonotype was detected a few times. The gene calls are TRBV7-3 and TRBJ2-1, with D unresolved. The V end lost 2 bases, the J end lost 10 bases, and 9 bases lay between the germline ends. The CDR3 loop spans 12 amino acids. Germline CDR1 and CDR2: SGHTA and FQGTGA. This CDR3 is CASSLGVGEQFF. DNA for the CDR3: TGTGCCAGCAGCTTAGGTGTAGGAGAGCAGTTCTTC. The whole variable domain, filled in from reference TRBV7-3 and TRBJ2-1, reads GAGVSQTPSNKVTEKGKYVELRCDPISGHTALYWYRQSLGQGPEFLIYFQGTGAADDSGLPNDRFFAVRPEGSVSTLKIQRTERGDSAVYLCASSLGVGEQFFGPGTRLTVL.

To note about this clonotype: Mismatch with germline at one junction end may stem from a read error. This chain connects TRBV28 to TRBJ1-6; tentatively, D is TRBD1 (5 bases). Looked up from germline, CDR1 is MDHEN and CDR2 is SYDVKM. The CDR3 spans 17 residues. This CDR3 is CASSLGTLAGATNEQYF. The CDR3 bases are TGTGCCAGCAGTTTGGGGACTCTAGCGGGAGCTACCAATGAGCAGTACTTT.

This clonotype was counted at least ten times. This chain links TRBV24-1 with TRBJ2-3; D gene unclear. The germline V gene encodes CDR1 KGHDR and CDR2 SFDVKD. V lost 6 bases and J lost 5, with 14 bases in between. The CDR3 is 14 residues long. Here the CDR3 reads CATSHRAWGDTQYF. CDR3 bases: TGTGCCACCAGTCATAGGGCTTGGGGAGATACGCAGTATTTT.

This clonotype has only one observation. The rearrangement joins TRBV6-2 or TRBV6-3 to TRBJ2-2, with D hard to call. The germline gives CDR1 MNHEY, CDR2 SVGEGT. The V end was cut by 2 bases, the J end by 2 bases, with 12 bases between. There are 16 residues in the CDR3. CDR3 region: CASSYHPPYNTGELFF. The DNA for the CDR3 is TGTGCCAGCAGTTACCACCCCCCTTATAACACCGGGGAGCTGTTTTTT.

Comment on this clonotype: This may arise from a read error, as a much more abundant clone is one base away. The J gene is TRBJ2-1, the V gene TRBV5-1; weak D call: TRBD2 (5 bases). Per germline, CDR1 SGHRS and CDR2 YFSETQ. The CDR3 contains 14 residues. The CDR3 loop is CATSPFLASNEQLF. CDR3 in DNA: TGCGCCACCTCTCCGTTCCTAGCCAGCAATGAGCAGTTATTC.

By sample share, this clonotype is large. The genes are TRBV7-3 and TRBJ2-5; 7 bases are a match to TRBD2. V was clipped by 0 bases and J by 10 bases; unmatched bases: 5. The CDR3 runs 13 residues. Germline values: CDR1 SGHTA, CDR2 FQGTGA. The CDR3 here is CASSLTAGVDQYF. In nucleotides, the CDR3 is TGTGCCAGCAGCTTAACGGCGGGAGTTGACCAGTACTTC. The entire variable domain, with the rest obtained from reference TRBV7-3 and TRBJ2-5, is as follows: GAGVSQTPSNKVTEKGKYVELRCDPISGHTALYWYRQSLGQGPEFLIYFQGTGAADDSGLPNDRFFAVRPEGSVSTLKIQRTERGDSAVYLCASSLTAGVDQYFGPGTRLLVL.

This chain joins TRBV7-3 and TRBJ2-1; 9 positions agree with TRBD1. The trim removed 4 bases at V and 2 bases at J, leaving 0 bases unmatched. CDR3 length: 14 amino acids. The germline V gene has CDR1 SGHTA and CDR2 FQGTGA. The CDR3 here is CASSWTGAYNEQFF. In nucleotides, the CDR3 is TGTGCCAGCAGCTGGACAGGGGCCTACAATGAGCAGTTCTTC.

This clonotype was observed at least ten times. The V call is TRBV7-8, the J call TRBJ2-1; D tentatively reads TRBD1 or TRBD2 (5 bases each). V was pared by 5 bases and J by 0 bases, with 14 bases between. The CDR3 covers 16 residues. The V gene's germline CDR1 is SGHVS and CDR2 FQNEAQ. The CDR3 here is CASSRDGQSSYNEQFF. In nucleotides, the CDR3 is TGTGCCAGCAGCCGGGACGGTCAGAGCTCCTACAATGAGCAGTTCTTC.

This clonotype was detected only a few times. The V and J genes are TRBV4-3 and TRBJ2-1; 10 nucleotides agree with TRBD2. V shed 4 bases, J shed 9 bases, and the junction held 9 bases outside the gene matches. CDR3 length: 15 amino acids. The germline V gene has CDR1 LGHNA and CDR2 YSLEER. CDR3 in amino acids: CASSPSSGSRGEQFF. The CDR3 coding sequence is TGCGCCAGCAGCCCTTCTAGCGGGAGTCGGGGTGAGCAGTTCTTC.

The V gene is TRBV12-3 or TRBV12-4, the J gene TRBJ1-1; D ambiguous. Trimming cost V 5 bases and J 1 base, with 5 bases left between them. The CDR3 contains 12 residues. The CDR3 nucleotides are TGTGCCAGCAGTCTGCAGAACACTGAAGCTTTCTTT. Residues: CASSLQNTEAFF.

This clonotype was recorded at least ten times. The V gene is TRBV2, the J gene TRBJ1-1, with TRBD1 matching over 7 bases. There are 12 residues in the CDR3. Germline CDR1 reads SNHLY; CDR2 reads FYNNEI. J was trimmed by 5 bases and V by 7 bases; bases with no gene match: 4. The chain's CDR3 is CASTGQATEAFF. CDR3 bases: TGTGCCAGCACAGGACAGGCGACTGAAGCTTTCTTT. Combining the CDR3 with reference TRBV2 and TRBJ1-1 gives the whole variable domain EPEVTQTPSHQVTQMGQEVILRCVPISNHLYFYWYRQILGQKVEFLVSFYNNEISEKSEIFDDQFSVERPDGSNFTLKIRSTKLEDSAMYFCASTGQATEAFFGQGTRLTVV.

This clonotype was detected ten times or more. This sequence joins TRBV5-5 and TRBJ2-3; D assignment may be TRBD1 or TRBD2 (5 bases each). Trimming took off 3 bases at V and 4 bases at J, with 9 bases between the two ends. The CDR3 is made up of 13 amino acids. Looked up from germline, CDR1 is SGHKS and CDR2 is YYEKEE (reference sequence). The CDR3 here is CASSSSGPDTQYF. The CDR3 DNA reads TGTGCCAGCAGCTCCTCGGGGCCAGATACGCAGTATTTT.

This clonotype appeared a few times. The CDR3 sequence: CASSSLGAGNYGYTF. CDR3 DNA sequence: TGTGCCAGCAGCTCCCTAGGGGCCGGTAACTATGGCTACACCTTC. The rearrangement links TRBV7-9 to TRBJ1-2; weak D call: TRBD1 (5 bases). CDR1 is SEHNR and CDR2 is FQNEAQ in the germline V gene (reference sequence). V dropped 4 bases and J dropped 1 base, with 13 bases sitting between them. This CDR3 has 15 amino acids.

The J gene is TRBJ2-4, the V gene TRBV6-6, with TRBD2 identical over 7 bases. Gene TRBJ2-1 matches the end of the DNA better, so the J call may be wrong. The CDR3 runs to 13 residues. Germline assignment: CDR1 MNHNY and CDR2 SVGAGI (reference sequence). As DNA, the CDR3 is TGTGCCAGCAGTCCGGGAGGCCTGAATGAGCAGTTCTTC. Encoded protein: CASSPGGLNEQFF.